A selection of T cell receptor beta chains follows, all from one sample in a study of T cell changes during pregnancy in multiple sclerosis. Repertoires were generated with immunoSEQ multiplex PCR, while TCRdb's copy carries only in-frame clones and drops some. The table has about 52,000 clones, around nine tenths seen once. Sequenced material: CD4+ T cells from peripheral blood mononuclear cells, taken before pregnancy. The receptors shown here come from a female donor with multiple sclerosis, enrolled in a pregnancy study. Each CDR3 is given with its conserved first and last residue. A D gene is named only where the DNA matches it firmly. Clone size, where shown, is once, few, many, or a class for clones that have expanded.

v_gene,j_gene,abundance,d_gene,CDR3nt,CDR3aa
TRBV5-4,TRBJ2-2,-,-,TGTGCCAGCAGCTTGTTTGGGCTAGCCGAAACCGGGGAGCTGTTTTTT,CASSLFGLAETGELFF
TRBV9,TRBJ2-1,few,TRBD2,TGTGCCAGCAGCTTTCTAGCGGGTAGCCTCTACAATGAGCAGTTCTTC,CASSFLAGSLYNEQFF
TRBV4-3,TRBJ1-3,-,-,TGCGCCAGCAGCCAATCGCCCTCCAGCTCTGGAAACACCATATATTTT,CASSQSPSSSGNTIYF
TRBV7-9,TRBJ1-1,medium-sized,-,TGTGCCAGCAGCTCCAAAGCCTTTCCGGGAACTGAAGCTTTCTTT,CASSSKAFPGTEAFF
TRBV5-6,TRBJ2-2,-,TRBD1,TGTGCCAGCAGCCGGGACAGGGGCACCGGGGAGCTGTTTTTT,CASSRDRGTGELFF
TRBV7-3,TRBJ1-1,-,TRBD1,TGTGCCAGCAGTCACGACAGGGACACTGAAGCTTTCTTT,CASSHDRDTEAFF
TRBV9,TRBJ2-3,-,TRBD2,TGTGCCAGCAGCGCGGGGGGACTCGCAAGGACAGATACGCAGTATTTT,CASSAGGLARTDTQYF
TRBV6-1,TRBJ2-3,-,-,TGTGCCGCCCGAGAACTAGGGTCTACGGATACGCAGTATTTT,CAARELGSTDTQYF
TRBV5-1,TRBJ2-7,-,TRBD1,TGCGCCAGCAGCTTACAGGGGGCCTCCTACGAGCAGTACTTC,CASSLQGASYEQYF
TRBV9,TRBJ1-1,-,TRBD1,TGTGCCAGCAGCGTATTGGGACAGGGGGACACTGAAGCTTTCTTT,CASSVLGQGDTEAFF
TRBV30,TRBJ1-5,-,-,TGTGCCTGGAGCCAGGGGAGTAGCAATCAGCCCCAGCATTTT,CAWSQGSSNQPQHF